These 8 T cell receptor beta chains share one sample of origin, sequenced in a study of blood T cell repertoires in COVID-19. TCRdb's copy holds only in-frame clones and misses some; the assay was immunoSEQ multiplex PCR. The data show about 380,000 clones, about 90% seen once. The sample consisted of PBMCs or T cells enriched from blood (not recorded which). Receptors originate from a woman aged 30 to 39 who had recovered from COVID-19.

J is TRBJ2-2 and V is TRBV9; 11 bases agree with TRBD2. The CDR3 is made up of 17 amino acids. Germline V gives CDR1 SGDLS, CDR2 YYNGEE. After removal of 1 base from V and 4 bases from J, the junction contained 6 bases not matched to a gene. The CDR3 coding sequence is TGTGCCAGCAGCGTAACTAGCGGGAGAGGGGGCACCGGGGAGCTGTTTTTT. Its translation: CASSVTSGRGGTGELFF.

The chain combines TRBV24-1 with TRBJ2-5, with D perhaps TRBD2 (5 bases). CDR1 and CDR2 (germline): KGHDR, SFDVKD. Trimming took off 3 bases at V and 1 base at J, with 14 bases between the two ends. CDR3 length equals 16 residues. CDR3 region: CATSDPGESPQETQYF. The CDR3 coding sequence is TGTGCCACCAGTGATCCCGGGGAGAGTCCCCAAGAGACCCAGTACTTC.

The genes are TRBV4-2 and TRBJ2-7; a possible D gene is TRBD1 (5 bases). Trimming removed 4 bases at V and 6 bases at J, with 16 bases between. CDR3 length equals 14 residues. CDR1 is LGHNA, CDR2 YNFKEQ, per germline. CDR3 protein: CASSPTVLSREQYF. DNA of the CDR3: TGTGCCAGCAGCCCGACAGTTTTAAGCCGCGAGCAGTACTTC.

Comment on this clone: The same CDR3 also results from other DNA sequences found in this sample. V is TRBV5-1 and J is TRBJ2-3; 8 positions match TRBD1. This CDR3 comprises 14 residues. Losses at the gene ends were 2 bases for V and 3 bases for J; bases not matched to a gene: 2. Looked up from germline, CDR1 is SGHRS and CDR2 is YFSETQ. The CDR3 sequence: CASSFGQGTDTQYF. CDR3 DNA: TGCGCCAGCAGCTTTGGACAGGGAACAGATACGCAGTATTTT.

The CDR3 region is CASSLETGFSNQPQHF. The CDR3 DNA follows: TGTGCCAGCAGTTTAGAAACAGGGTTCAGCAATCAGCCCCAGCATTTT. The chain uses TRBV28 and TRBJ1-5; maybe TRBD1 (6 bases). Germline V gene data show CDR1 as MDHEN and CDR2 as SYDVKM. This CDR3 is 16 amino acids long. Trimming took 2 bases from V and 1 from J, leaving 12 bases between them.

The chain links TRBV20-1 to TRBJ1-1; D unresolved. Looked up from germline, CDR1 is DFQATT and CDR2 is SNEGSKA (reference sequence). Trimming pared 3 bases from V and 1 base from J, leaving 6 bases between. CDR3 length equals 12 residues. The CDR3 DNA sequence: TGCAGTGCTAGTCCCAAGAACACTGAAGCTTTCTTT. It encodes CSASPKNTEAFF.

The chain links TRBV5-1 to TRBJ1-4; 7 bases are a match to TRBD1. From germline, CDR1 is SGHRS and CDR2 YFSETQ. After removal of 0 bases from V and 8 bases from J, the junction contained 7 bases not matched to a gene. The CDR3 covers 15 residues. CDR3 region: CASSLVGQGGEKLFF. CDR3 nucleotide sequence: TGCGCCAGCAGCTTGGTGGGGCAGGGGGGAGAAAAACTGTTTTTT.

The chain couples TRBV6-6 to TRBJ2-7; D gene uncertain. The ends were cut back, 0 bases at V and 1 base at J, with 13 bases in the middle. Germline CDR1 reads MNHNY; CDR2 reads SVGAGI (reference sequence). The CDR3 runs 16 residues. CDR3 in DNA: TGTGCCAGCAGTTACTCGTATCTCAGTTTTTCCTACGAGCAGTACTTC. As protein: CASSYSYLSFSYEQYF.